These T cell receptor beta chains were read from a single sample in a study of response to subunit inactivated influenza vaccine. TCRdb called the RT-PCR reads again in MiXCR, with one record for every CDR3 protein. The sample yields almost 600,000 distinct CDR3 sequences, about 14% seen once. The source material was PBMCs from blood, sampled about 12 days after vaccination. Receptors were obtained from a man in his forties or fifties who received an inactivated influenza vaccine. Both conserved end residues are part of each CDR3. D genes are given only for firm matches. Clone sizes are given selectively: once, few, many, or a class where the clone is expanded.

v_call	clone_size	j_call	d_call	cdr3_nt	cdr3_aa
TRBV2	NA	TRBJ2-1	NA	TGTGCCAGCAGTGCACACCATGAGCAGTTCTTC	CASSAHHEQFF
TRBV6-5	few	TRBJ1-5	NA	TGTGCCAGCAGTTACTCGAGAACAGGGAATCAGCCCCAGCATTTT	CASSYSRTGNQPQHF
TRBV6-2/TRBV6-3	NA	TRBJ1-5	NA	TGTGCCAGCAGTCCCCCGGGCAGTTTTAGCAATCAGCCCCAGCATTTT	CASSPPGSFSNQPQHF
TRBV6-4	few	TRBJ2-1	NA	TGTGCCAGCACCGGGGGTACACCGAGCTCCTACAATGAGCAGTTCTTC	CASTGGTPSSYNEQFF
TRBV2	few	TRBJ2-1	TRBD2	TGTGCCAGCAGTGAAGGAGGCGGGAGATTGTACAATGAGCAGTTCTTC	CASSEGGGRLYNEQFF
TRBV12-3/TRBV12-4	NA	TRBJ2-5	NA	TGTGCCAGCAGAAACTCGCGGGGTGAGACCCAGTACTTC	CASRNSRGETQYF
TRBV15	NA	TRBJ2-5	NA	TGTGCCACCAGCAGAGAGGGATATTTGGGCGGGCAAGAGACCCAGTACTTC	CATSREGYLGGQETQYF
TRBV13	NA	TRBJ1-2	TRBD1	TGTGCCAGCAGCACGTGGACAGGGGGTGGCTATGGCTACACCTTC	CASSTWTGGGYGYTF
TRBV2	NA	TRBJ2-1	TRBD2	TGTGCCAGCAGTGAGACGCTAGCGGGAAACTTCTACAATGAGCAGTTCTTC	CASSETLAGNFYNEQFF
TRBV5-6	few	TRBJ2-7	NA	TGTGCCAGCAGCTTGGCCGATCTGGGATACGAGCAGTACTTC	CASSLADLGYEQYF
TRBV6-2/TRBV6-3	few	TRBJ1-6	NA	TGTGCCAGCAGTAAGCGGACAGCAACTAATTCACCCCTCCACTTT	CASSKRTATNSPLHF
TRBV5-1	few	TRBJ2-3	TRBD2	TGCGCCAGCACCACCTTCGGCCGGGAGGGAAGAAATACGCAGTATTTT	CASTTFGREGRNTQYF
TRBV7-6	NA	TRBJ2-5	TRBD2	TGTGCCAGCAGCCTGGGGACTAGCGGGACCCAAGAGACCCAGTACTTC	CASSLGTSGTQETQYF
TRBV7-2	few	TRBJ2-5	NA	TGTGCCAGCAGCTCTTGGACCCGGGAGACCCAGTACTTC	CASSSWTRETQYF
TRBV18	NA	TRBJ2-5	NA	TGTGCCAGCTCACCAGAGTCCGGATACCAAGAGACCCAGTACTTC	CASSPESGYQETQYF
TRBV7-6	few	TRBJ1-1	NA	TGTGCCAGCAGCCCAGGGTTCTGGGACACTGAAGCTTTCTTT	CASSPGFWDTEAFF
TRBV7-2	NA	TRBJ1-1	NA	TGTGCCAGCAGCTCCCATCGCAGGAGCACTGAAGCTTTCTTT	CASSSHRRSTEAFF
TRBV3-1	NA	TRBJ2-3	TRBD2	TGTGCCAGCAGCTGGCGGGGGGCTGGTCTTCAGTATTTT	CASSWRGAGLQYF
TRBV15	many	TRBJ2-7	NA	TGTGCCACCAGCAGAGATAAGCAGGGAAGTAAGCAGTACTTC	CATSRDKQGSKQYF
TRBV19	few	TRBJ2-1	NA	TGTGCCAGTAGTATAGACGGCTCTACCTACAATGAGCAGTTCTTC	CASSIDGSTYNEQFF
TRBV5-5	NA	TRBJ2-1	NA	TGTGCCAGCAGCTCTGAGGCTAGTCTCTACAATGAGCAGTTCTTC	CASSSEASLYNEQFF
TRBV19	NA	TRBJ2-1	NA	TGTGCCAGTAGACTTATCAGTTCTTATGAGCAGTTCTTC	CASRLISSYEQFF
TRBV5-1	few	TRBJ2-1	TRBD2	TGCGCCAGCATGGCCGGGGGGAACAATGAGCAGTTCTTC	CASMAGGNNEQFF
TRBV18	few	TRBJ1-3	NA	TGTGCCAGCTCACCGTCGTTTGGAAACACCATATATTTT	CASSPSFGNTIYF
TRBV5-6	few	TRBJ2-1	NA	TGTGCCAGCAGCTTCGGGGGAGACAATGAGCAGTTCTTC	CASSFGGDNEQFF
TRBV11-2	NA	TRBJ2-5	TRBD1	TGTGCCAGCAGCTTAATATCCCAGGGGGCTACGGAGACCCAGTACTTC	CASSLISQGATETQYF
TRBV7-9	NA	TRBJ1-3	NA	TGTGCCAGCAGCCCTCGGAGGCCCTCTGGAAACACCATATATTTT	CASSPRRPSGNTIYF
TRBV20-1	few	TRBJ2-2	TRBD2	TGCAGTGCAGCTAGCGGGCGAAACACCGGGGAGCTGTTTTTT	CSAASGRNTGELFF
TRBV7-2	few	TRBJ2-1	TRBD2	TGTGCCAGCAGCCTGGCGGGGACTAGCGGGAGATTAGGTGAGCAGTTCTTC	CASSLAGTSGRLGEQFF
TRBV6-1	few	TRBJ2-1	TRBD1	TGTGCCAGCAAAACAGGGGGCTCCTACAATGAGCAGTTCTTC	CASKTGGSYNEQFF
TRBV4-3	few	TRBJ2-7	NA	TGCGCCAGCAGCCAAGATCTCTACCCCAGCTCCTACGAGCAGTACTTC	CASSQDLYPSSYEQYF
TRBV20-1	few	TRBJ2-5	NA	TGCAGTGCCAAGAATGGCAGACGATCAGAGACCCAGTACTTC	CSAKNGRRSETQYF
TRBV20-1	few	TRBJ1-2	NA	TGCAGTGCTAGTGGGAACATCCGCGACGAGGGCTACACCTTC	CSASGNIRDEGYTF
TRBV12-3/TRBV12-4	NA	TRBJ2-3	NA	TGTGCCAGCAGAAAGGGGCGTACAGATACGCAGTATTTT	CASRKGRTDTQYF
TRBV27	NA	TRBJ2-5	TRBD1	TGTGCCAGCAGTGCAGGGAGACAGGGGGCTTGGGAGACCCAGTACTTC	CASSAGRQGAWETQYF
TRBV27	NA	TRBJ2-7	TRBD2	TGTGCCAGCAGTTTCGTTAGCGGGAGGGGCTACGAGCAGTACTTC	CASSFVSGRGYEQYF
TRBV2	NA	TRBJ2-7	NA	TGTGCCAGCAGCGAAAAGAGGGGCCACGAGCAGTACTTC	CASSEKRGHEQYF
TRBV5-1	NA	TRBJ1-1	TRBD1	TGCGCCAGCAGCTTGAGGACAGGGGGCCCTGATAGAGCTTTCTTT	CASSLRTGGPDRAFF
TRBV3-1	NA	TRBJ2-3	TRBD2	TGTGCCAGCAGCCCAATGGGGACTAGCGGGGCAGATACGCAGTATTTT	CASSPMGTSGADTQYF
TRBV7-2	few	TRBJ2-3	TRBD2	TGTGCCAGCACCCCTGGTGGGACTACGAGGGGTACGCAGTATTTT	CASTPGGTTRGTQYF
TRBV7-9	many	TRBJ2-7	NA	TGTGCCAGCAGCTCCGGGCCTTACGAGCAGTACTTC	CASSSGPYEQYF
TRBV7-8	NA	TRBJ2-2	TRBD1	TGTGCCAGCAGCAAAGCCGGGACAGGGAGTAACGGGGAGCTGTTTTTT	CASSKAGTGSNGELFF
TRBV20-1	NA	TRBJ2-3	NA	TGCAGTGCTAGCCCCCTAATTACCGATACGCAGTATTTT	CSASPLITDTQYF
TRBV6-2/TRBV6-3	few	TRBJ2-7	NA	TGTGCCAGCAGTCACCGGACAGTGGTCTCCTACGAGCAGTACTTC	CASSHRTVVSYEQYF
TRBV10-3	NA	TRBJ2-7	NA	TGTGCCATCAGTGACGTTCTCGGGACCGCGACCTACGAGCAGTACTTC	CAISDVLGTATYEQYF
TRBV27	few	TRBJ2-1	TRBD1	TGTGCCAGCTGCCTGCTGGGAAACCGGGACAGGGCCTACAATGAGCAGTTCTTC	CASCLLGNRDRAYNEQFF